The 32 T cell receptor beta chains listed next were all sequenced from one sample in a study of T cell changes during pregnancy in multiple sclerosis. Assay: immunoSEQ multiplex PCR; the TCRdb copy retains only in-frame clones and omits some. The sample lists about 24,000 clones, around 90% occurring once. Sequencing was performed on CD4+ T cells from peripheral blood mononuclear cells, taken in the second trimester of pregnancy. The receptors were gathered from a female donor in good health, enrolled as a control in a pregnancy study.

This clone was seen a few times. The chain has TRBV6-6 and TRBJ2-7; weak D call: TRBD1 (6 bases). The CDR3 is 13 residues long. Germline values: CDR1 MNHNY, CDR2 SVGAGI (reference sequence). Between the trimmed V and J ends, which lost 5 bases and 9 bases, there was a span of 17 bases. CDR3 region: CASSAPTGWRQYF. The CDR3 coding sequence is TGTGCCAGCAGTGCCCCTACAGGGTGGAGGCAGTACTTC.

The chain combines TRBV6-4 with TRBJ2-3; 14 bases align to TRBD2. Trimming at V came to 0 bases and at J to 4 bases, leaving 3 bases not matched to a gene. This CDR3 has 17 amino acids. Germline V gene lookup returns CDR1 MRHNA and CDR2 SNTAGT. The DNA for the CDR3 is TGTGCCAGCAGTGACTCGACTAGCGGGGGGGCCCCAGATACGCAGTATTTT. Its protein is CASSDSTSGGAPDTQYF.

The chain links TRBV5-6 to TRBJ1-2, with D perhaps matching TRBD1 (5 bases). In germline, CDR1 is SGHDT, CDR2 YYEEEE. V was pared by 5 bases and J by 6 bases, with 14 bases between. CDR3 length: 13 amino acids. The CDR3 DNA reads TGTGCCAGCAGTCCCCGGCAGGGCCATGGCTACACCTTC. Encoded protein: CASSPRQGHGYTF.

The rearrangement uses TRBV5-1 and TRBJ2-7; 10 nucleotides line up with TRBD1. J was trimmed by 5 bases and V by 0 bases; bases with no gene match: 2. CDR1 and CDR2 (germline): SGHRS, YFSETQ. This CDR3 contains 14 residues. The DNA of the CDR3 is TGCGCCAGCAGCTTGGGACAGGGGGCCCACGAGCAGTACTTC. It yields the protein CASSLGQGAHEQYF.

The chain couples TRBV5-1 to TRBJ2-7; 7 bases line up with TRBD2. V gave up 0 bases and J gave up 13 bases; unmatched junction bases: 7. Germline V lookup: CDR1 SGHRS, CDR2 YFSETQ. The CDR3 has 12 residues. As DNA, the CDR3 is TGCGCCAGCAGCTTGGGGGGCGGGAGTGTCTACTTC. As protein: CASSLGGGSVYF. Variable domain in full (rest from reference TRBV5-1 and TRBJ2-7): KAGVTQTPRYLIKTRGQQVTLSCSPISGHRSVSWYQQTPGQGLQFLFEYFSETQRNKGNFPGRFSGRQFSNSRSEMNVSTLELGDSALYLCASSLGGGSVYFGPGTRLTVT.

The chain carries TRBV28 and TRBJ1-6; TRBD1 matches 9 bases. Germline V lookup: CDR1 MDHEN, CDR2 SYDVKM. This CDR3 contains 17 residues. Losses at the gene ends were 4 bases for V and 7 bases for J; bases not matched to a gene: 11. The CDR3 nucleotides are TGTGCCAGCAGTTCTACCGGGACAGGGATGAAGAATTCACCCCTCCACTTT. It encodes CASSSTGTGMKNSPLHF.

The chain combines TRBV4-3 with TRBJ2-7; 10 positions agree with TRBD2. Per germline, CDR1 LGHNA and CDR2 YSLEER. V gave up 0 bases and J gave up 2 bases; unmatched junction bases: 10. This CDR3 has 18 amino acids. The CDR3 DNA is TGCGCCAGCAGCCAAGATCGTGGAGCGGGGGGGTGGGCCTACGAGCAGTACTTC. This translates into CASSQDRGAGGWAYEQYF.

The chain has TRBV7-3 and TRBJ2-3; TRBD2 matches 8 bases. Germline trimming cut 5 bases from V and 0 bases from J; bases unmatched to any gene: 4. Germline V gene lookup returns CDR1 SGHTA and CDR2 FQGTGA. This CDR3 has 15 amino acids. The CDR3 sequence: CASSLGGASTDTQYF. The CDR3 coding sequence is TGTGCCAGCAGCCTCGGGGGGGCTAGCACAGATACGCAGTATTTT.

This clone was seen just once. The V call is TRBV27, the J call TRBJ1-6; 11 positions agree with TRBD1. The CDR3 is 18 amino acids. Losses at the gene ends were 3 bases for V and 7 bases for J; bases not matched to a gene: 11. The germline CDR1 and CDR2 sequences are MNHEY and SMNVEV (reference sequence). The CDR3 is CASSFEPPGTGGNSPLHF. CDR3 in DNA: TGTGCCAGCAGTTTCGAACCCCCCGGGACAGGGGGGAATTCACCCCTCCACTTT.

The CDR3 DNA reads as TGCGCCAGCAGCCTATGGGTCGGGGACTATGGCTACACCTTC. Translating gives CASSLWVGDYGYTF. This chain joins TRBV5-1 and TRBJ1-2, with unresolved D. Trimming shortened V by 4 bases and J by 3 bases, and 13 bases separated the two germline ends. The CDR3 is 14 residues long. Germline V gene lookup returns CDR1 SGHRS and CDR2 YFSETQ.

The CDR3 nucleotides read TGTGCCAGCTCACGCCAACAGGGTAGCACAGATACGCAGTATTTT. This sequence encodes CASSRQQGSTDTQYF. The J gene is TRBJ2-3, the V gene TRBV18, with D possibly matching TRBD1 (6 bases). Germline V CDR1 and CDR2: KGHSH, LQKENI. V gave up 4 bases and J gave up 0 bases, with 11 bases separating them. This CDR3 contains 15 residues.

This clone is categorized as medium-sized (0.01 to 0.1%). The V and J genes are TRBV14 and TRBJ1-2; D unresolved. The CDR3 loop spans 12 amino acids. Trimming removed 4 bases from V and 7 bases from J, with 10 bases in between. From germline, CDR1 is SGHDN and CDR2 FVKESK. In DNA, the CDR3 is TGTGCCAGCAGCCCCCGGGGAGGTGGCTACACCTTC. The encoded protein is CASSPRGGGYTF. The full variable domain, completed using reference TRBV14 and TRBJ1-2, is EAGVTQFPSHSVIEKGQTVTLRCDPISGHDNLYWYRRVMGKEIKFLLHFVKESKQDESGMPNNRFLAERTGGTYSTLKVQPAELEDSGVYFCASSPRGGGYTFGSGTRLTVV.

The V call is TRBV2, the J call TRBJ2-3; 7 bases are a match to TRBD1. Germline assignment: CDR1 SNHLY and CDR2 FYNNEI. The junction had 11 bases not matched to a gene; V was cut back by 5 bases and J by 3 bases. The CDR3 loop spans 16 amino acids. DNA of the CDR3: TGTGCCAGCAGTAGACAGGGAAGGAGTGGGACAGATACGCAGTATTTT. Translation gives CASSRQGRSGTDTQYF.

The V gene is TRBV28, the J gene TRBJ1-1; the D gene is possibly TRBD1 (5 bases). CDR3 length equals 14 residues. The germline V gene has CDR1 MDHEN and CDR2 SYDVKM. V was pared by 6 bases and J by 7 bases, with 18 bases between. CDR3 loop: CASSRGWAENEAFF. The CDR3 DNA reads TGTGCCAGCAGCCGGGGGTGGGCTGAAAATGAAGCTTTCTTT.

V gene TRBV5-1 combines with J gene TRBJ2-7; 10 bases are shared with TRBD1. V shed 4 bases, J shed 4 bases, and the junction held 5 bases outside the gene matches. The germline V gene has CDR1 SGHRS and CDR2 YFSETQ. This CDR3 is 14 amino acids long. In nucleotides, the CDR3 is TGCGCCAGCAGCCGTTGGGACAGGGGATACGAGCAGTACTTC. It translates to CASSRWDRGYEQYF.

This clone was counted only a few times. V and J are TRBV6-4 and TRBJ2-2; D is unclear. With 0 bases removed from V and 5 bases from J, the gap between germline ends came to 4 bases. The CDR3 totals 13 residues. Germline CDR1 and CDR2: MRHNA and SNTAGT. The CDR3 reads CASSDSETGELFF. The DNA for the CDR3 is TGTGCCAGCAGTGACTCAGAGACCGGGGAGCTGTTTTTT.

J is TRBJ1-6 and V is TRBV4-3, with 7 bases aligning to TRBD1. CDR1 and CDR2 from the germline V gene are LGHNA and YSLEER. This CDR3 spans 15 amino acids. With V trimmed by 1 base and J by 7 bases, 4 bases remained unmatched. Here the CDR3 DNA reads TGCGCCAGCAGCCAAGGACAGGGTCCGAATTCACCCCTCCACTTT. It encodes CASSQGQGPNSPLHF.

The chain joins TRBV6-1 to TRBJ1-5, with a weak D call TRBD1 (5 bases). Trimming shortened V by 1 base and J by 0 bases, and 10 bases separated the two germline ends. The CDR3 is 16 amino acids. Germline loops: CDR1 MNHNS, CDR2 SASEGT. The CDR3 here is CASSEGTSYSNQPQHF. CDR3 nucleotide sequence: TGTGCCAGCAGTGAAGGGACATCTTATAGCAATCAGCCCCAGCATTTT.

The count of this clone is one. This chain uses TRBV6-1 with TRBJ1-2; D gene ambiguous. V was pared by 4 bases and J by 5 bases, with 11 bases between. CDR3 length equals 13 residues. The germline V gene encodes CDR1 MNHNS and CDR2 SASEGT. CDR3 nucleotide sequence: TGTGCCAGCAGTGTCGGAGCAGCGTATGGCTACACCTTC. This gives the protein CASSVGAAYGYTF.

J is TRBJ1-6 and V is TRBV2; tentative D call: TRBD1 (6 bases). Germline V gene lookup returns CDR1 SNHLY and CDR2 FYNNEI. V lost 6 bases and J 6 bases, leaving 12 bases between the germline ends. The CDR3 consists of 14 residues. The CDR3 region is CASREYRVNSPLHF. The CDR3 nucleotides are TGTGCCAGCAGGGAATACAGGGTTAATTCACCCCTCCACTTT.

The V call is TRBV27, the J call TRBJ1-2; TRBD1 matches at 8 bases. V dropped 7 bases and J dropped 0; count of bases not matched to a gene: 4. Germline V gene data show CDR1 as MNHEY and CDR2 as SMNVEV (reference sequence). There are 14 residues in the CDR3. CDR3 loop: CASKGDRSNYGYTF. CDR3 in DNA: TGTGCCAGCAAGGGGGACAGGTCTAACTATGGCTACACCTTC.

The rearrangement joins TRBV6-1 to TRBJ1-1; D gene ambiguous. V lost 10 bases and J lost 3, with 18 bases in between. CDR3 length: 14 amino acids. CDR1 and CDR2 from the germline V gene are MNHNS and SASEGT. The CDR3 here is CATSRPGVDTEAFF. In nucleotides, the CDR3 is TGTGCCACCTCCCGGCCGGGAGTCGACACTGAAGCTTTCTTT.

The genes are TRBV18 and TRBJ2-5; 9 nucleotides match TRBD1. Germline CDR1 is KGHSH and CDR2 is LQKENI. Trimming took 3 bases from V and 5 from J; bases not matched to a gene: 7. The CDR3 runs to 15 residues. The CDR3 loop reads CASSPGTGGAETQYF. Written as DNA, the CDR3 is TGTGCCAGCTCACCGGGCACAGGGGGCGCGGAGACCCAGTACTTC.

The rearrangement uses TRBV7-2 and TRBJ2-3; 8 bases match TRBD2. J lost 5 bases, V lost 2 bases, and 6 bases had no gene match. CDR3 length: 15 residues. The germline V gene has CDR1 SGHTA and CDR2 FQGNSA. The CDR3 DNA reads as TGTGCCAGCAGCTTAAAGGGGAGCGGGAGAGATACGCAGTATTTT. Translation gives CASSLKGSGRDTQYF. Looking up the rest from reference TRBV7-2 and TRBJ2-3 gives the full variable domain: GAGVSQSPSNKVTEKGKDVELRCDPISGHTALYWYRQSLGQGLEFLIYFQGNSAPDKSGLPSDRFSAERTGGSVSTLTIQRTQQEDSAVYLCASSLKGSGRDTQYFGPGTRLTVL.

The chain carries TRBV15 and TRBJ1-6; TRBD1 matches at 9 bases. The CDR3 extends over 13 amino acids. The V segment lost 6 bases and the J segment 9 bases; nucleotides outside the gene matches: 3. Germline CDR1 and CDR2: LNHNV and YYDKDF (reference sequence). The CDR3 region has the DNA TGTGCCACCAGGGACAGGGGCGCTTCACCCCTCCACTTT. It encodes CATRDRGASPLHF.

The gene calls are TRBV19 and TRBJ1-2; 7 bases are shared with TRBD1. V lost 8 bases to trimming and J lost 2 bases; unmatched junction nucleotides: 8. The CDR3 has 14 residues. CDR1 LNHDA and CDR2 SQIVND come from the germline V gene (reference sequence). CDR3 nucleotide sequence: TGTGCCAGTGCCATCGGACAGGAAAACTATGGCTACACCTTC. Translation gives CASAIGQENYGYTF.

Here the CDR3 reads CASGLHSGEFF. DNA of the CDR3: TGTGCTAGTGGTTTACACTCCGGGGAGTTCTTC. V is TRBV12-5 and J is TRBJ2-1; tentative D call: TRBD2 (5 bases). From germline, CDR1 is LGHNT and CDR2 FRNRAP. Trimming removed 3 bases from V and 14 bases from J, with 11 bases in between. The CDR3 consists of 11 residues.

DNA for the CDR3: TGTGCCAGCAGTTCCGACAGGGTCTATGGCTACACCTTC. As protein: CASSSDRVYGYTF. This chain links TRBV27 with TRBJ1-2; TRBD1 matches 7 bases. The CDR3 sequence is 13 residues long. The trim removed 4 bases at V and 4 bases at J, leaving 3 bases unmatched. Germline V gives CDR1 MNHEY, CDR2 SMNVEV (reference sequence).

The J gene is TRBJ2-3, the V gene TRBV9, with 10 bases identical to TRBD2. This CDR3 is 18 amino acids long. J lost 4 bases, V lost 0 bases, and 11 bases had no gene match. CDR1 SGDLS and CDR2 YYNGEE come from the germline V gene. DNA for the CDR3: TGTGCCAGCAGCGTAGATCCCCTCCGACTAGCGGGCCCAGATACGCAGTATTTT. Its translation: CASSVDPLRLAGPDTQYF.

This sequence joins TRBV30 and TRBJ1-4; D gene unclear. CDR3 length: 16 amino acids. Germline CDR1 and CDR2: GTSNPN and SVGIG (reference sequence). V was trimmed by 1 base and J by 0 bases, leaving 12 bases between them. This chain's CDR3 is CAWSATLISTNEKLFF. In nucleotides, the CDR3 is TGTGCCTGGAGTGCAACGCTAATTTCAACTAATGAAAAACTGTTTTTT.

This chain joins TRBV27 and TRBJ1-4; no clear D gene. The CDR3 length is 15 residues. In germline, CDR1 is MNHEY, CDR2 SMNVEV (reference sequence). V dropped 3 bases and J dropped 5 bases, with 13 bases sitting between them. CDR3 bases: TGTGCCAGCAGTTTGTCACGATGGCCAAATGAAAAACTGTTTTTT. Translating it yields CASSLSRWPNEKLFF. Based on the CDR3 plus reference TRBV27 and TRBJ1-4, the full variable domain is EAQVTQNPRYLITVTGKKLTVTCSQNMNHEYMSWYRQDPGLGLRQIYYSMNVEVTDKGDVPEGYKVSRKEKRNFPLILESPSPNQTSLYFCASSLSRWPNEKLFFGSGTQLSVL.

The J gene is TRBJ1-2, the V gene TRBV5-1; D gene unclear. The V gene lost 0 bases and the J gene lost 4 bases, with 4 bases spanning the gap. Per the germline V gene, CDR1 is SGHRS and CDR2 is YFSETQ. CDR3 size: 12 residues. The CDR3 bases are TGCGCCAGCAGCTTGGACAGCTATGGCTACACCTTC. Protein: CASSLDSYGYTF. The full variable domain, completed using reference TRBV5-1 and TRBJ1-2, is KAGVTQTPRYLIKTRGQQVTLSCSPISGHRSVSWYQQTPGQGLQFLFEYFSETQRNKGNFPGRFSGRQFSNSRSEMNVSTLELGDSALYLCASSLDSYGYTFGSGTRLTVV.